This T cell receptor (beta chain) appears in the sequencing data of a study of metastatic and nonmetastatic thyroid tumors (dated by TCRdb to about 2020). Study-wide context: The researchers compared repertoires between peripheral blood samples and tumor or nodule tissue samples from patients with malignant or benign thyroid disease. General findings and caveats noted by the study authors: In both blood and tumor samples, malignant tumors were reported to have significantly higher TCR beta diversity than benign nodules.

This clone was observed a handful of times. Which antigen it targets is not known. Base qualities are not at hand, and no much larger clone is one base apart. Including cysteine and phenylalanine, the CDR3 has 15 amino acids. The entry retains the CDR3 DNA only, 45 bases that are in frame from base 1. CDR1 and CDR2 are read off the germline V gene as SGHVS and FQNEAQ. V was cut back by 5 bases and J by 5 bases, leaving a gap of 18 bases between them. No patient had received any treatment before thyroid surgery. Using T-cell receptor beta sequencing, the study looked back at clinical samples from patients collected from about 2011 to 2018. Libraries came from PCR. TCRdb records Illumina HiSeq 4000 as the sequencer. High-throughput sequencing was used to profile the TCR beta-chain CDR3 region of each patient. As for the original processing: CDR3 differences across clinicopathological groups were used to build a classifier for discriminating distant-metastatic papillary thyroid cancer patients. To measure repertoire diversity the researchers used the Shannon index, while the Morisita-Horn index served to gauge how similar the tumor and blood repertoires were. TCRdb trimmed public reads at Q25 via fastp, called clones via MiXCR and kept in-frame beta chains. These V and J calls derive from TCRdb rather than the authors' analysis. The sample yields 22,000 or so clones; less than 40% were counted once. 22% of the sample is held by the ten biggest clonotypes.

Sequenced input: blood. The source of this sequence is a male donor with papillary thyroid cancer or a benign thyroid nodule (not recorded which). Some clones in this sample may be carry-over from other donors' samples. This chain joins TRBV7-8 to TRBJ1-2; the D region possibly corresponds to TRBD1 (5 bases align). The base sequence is TGTGCCAGCAGCCCCGGTCGGACACGACATTATGGCTACACCTTC. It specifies CASSPGRTRHYGYTF.